The 32 T cell receptor beta chains listed next were all sequenced from one sample in a study of T cell changes during pregnancy in multiple sclerosis. Profiling relied on immunoSEQ multiplex PCR, and the TCRdb table lists in-frame clones only, not all of them. The table records approximately 44,000 clones, about 90% of them present only once. Here the sequenced sample was CD4+ T cells from peripheral blood mononuclear cells, taken before pregnancy. These receptors all stem from a female donor with multiple sclerosis, enrolled in a pregnancy study.

The chain couples TRBV30 to TRBJ1-2; 7 bases map to TRBD1. Germline assignment: CDR1 GTSNPN and CDR2 SVGIG (reference sequence). Unmatched junction bases numbered 10, after V lost 5 bases and J lost 4 bases. CDR3 length equals 14 residues. This CDR3 reads CAWGDSPPGYGYTF. The CDR3 nucleotides are TGTGCCTGGGGGGACAGCCCTCCGGGCTATGGCTACACCTTC.

V gene TRBV7-2 combines with J gene TRBJ2-4; 9 bases are a match to TRBD1. Trimming cost V 1 base and J 5 bases; bases outside gene matches: 9. CDR1 is SGHTA and CDR2 is FQGNSA in the germline V gene. This CDR3 has 17 amino acids. The CDR3 DNA reads TGTGCCAGCAGCTTAGACACCGGGACAGGGTTTGAAAACATTCAGTACTTC. Amino acids: CASSLDTGTGFENIQYF.

The chain is built from TRBV15 and TRBJ2-2; 14 nucleotides match TRBD2. This CDR3 region has 16 residues. Per germline, CDR1 LNHNV and CDR2 YYDKDF (reference sequence). The V gene end was trimmed by 4 bases and the J gene end by 3 bases; junction bases not matched to a gene: 1. The CDR3 DNA follows: TGTGCCACCAGCAAGGGACTAGCGGGGGACACCGGGGAGCTGTTTTTT. Translation: CATSKGLAGDTGELFF.

The chain links TRBV9 to TRBJ1-1, with a weak D call TRBD1 (5 bases). In germline, CDR1 is SGDLS, CDR2 YYNGEE. Trimming removed 0 bases from V and 7 bases from J, with 16 bases in between. CDR3 length equals 15 residues. The CDR3 DNA is TGTGCCAGCAGCGTAGTCGGGGGTAAGGTAGTTGAAGCTTTCTTT. Protein sequence: CASSVVGGKVVEAFF.

V usage is TRBV4-2 and J usage is TRBJ1-2; D remains unclear. Trimming pared 4 bases from V and 0 bases from J, leaving 21 bases between. Germline lookup yields CDR1 LGHNA and CDR2 YNFKEQ. This CDR3 region has 18 residues. The CDR3 is CASSRHGRENTANYGYTF. The CDR3 DNA follows: TGTGCCAGCAGCCGACACGGGAGGGAAAACACCGCTAACTATGGCTACACCTTC.

The chain couples TRBV7-7 to TRBJ2-5; TRBD2 matches 8 bases. The V segment lost 5 bases and the J segment 5 bases; nucleotides outside the gene matches: 4. The CDR3 is 13 amino acids. Per germline, CDR1 SSHAT and CDR2 FNYEAQ (reference sequence). The CDR3 loop is CASSQRGPETQYF. As DNA, the CDR3 is TGTGCCAGCAGCCAGCGGGGGCCTGAGACCCAGTACTTC. Full variable domain (outside the CDR3, taken from reference TRBV7-7 and TRBJ2-5): GAGVSQSPRYKVTKRGQDVTLRCDPISSHATLYWYQQALGQGPEFLTYFNYEAQPDKSGLPSDRFSAERPEGSISTLTIQRTEQRDSAMYRCASSQRGPETQYFGPGTRLLVL.

The chain carries TRBV27 and TRBJ1-2, with 8 bases lining up with TRBD1. CDR3 length: 15 amino acids. Germline CDR1 reads MNHEY; CDR2 reads SMNVEV (reference sequence). The junction had 8 bases not matched to a gene; V was cut back by 4 bases and J by 4 bases. The CDR3 region has the DNA TGTGCCAGCAGTTCGCAAGGACAGGGCCTCTATGGCTACACCTTC. Translation: CASSSQGQGLYGYTF.

The J gene is TRBJ2-7, the V gene TRBV6-5, with D maybe TRBD1 (6 bases). Trimming left V 6 bases short and J 5 bases short, with 17 bases between. This CDR3 has 14 amino acids. Looked up from germline, CDR1 is MNHEY and CDR2 is SVGAGI. The CDR3 DNA reads TGTGCCAGCAGGGCCCACAGGGTCATGAACGAGCAGTACTTC. Amino acids: CASRAHRVMNEQYF.

The chain combines TRBV4-3 with TRBJ1-1, with D uncertain. CDR3 length equals 14 residues. Germline CDR1 is LGHNA and CDR2 is YSLEER. V was cut by 0 bases and J by 8 bases, with 13 bases left in between. The CDR3 here is CASSQDIWADEAFF. CDR3 sequence (DNA): TGCGCCAGCAGCCAAGATATTTGGGCAGACGAAGCTTTCTTT.

This rearrangement joins TRBV18 to TRBJ2-5; 8 positions match TRBD1. The CDR3 length is 18 residues. CDR1 and CDR2 (germline): KGHSH, LQKENI. V shed 2 bases, J shed 1 base, and the junction held 12 bases outside the gene matches. The CDR3, as DNA: TGTGCCAGCTCACCAACCGGACAGGGTATGAGGTCCCAAGAGACCCAGTACTTC. Amino acid sequence: CASSPTGQGMRSQETQYF.

This sequence joins TRBV5-1 and TRBJ2-7; possibly TRBD2 for D (6 bases). The CDR3 contains 13 residues. The germline V and J ends were trimmed by 2 bases and 4 bases, with 10 bases remaining between them. From germline, CDR1 is SGHRS and CDR2 YFSETQ. The CDR3 here is CASSFGTSYEQYF. CDR3 bases: TGCGCCAGCAGCTTTGGGACTTCTTACGAGCAGTACTTC.

The chain carries TRBV5-1 and TRBJ2-7, with 8 bases lining up with TRBD1. Trimming took 6 bases from V and 0 from J; bases not matched to a gene: 8. The CDR3 covers 15 residues. CDR1 SGHRS and CDR2 YFSETQ come from the germline V gene. CDR3 nucleotide sequence: TGCGCCAGCACCCACGTCGGACAGGGCTCCTACGAGCAGTACTTC. Its protein is CASTHVGQGSYEQYF.

This chain uses TRBV6-1 with TRBJ2-5; 9 bases line up with TRBD1. The better agreement between TRBJ2-7 and the DNA end casts doubt on the J call. The CDR3 is 13 amino acids. Germline lookup yields CDR1 MNHNS and CDR2 SASEGT. CDR3 bases: TGTGCCAGCAGTGAGGACAGGGGTGGCGAGCAGTACTTC. Protein sequence: CASSEDRGGEQYF.

The chain couples TRBV7-9 to TRBJ2-3; 12 nucleotides agree with TRBD2. In germline, CDR1 is SEHNR, CDR2 FQNEAQ (reference sequence). The CDR3 is 18 amino acids. CDR3 bases: TGTGTTTCTACAAAGACTAGCGGGGGTATCAGGAGCACAGATACGCAGTATTTT. It yields the protein CVSTKTSGGIRSTDTQYF. Using reference TRBV7-9 and TRBJ2-3 for the parts outside the CDR3, the full variable domain is DTGVSQNPRHKITKRGQNVTFRCDPISEHNRLYWYRQTLGQGPEFLTYFQNEAQLEKSRLLSDRFSAERPKGSFSTLEIQRTEQGDSAMYLCVSTKTSGGIRSTDTQYFGPGTRLTVL.

This clone was detected once. V usage is TRBV7-2 and J usage is TRBJ2-1, with D possibly being TRBD2 (5 bases). V dropped 5 bases and J dropped 3 bases, with 14 bases sitting between them. Germline assignment: CDR1 SGHTA and CDR2 FQGNSA. The CDR3 runs 15 residues. The CDR3 loop is CASSLWSGVYNEQFF. The CDR3 DNA is TGTGCCAGCAGCCTGTGGTCCGGGGTCTACAATGAGCAGTTCTTC.

This chain connects TRBV19 to TRBJ1-1, with D uncertain. The CDR3 runs 13 residues. V lost 8 bases and J 1 base, leaving 11 bases between the germline ends. Germline-derived CDR1 and CDR2 are LNHDA and SQIVND (reference sequence). The CDR3 nucleotides read TGTGCCAGTGGAGGGTTTGCGAACACTGAAGCTTTCTTT. Translation gives CASGGFANTEAFF. The full variable domain, with the rest looked up from reference TRBV19 and TRBJ1-1, is DGGITQSPKYLFRKEGQNVTLSCEQNLNHDAMYWYRQDPGQGLRLIYYSQIVNDFQKGDIAEGYSVSREKKESFPLTVTSAQKNPTAFYLCASGGFANTEAFFGQGTRLTVV.

The chain links TRBV7-2 to TRBJ2-3; D perhaps matches TRBD2 (6 bases). Trimming removed 6 bases from V and 2 bases from J, with 18 bases in between. This CDR3 comprises 16 residues. Germline values: CDR1 SGHTA, CDR2 FQGNSA. CDR3 DNA sequence: TGTGCCAGCAGGCTAGCGCAGGTTTCAGTCACAGATACGCAGTATTTT. Its protein is CASRLAQVSVTDTQYF.

The V and J genes are TRBV4-3 and TRBJ1-3; the D gene is possibly TRBD1 (6 bases). Germline V gene sequence: CDR1 LGHNA, CDR2 YSLEER. V was shortened by 4 bases and J by 4 bases, with 8 bases between the two germline ends. CDR3 length: 13 amino acids. CDR3 coding DNA: TGCGCCAGCAGCCTAGGACAGGGAAACACCATATATTTT. This sequence encodes CASSLGQGNTIYF.

The rearrangement uses TRBV5-1 and TRBJ2-3; 9 bases align to TRBD2. Per the germline V gene, CDR1 is SGHRS and CDR2 is YFSETQ. V shed 0 bases and J 0 bases; nucleotides not matched to a gene: 5. The CDR3 is 17 residues long. In DNA, the CDR3 is TGCGCCAGCAGCTTGGTAACTAGCGGGTCTAGCACAGATACGCAGTATTTT. It translates to CASSLVTSGSSTDTQYF.

CDR3 in amino acids: CASSSSGGQRNTEAFF. CDR3 sequence (DNA): TGTGCCAGCAGCTCCTCCGGGGGGCAGCGGAACACTGAAGCTTTCTTT. The chain has TRBV7-3 and TRBJ1-1; D is perhaps TRBD1 (6 bases). The germline V gene has CDR1 SGHTA and CDR2 FQGTGA. The CDR3 is 16 amino acids. V was cut by 4 bases and J by 1 base, with 16 bases left in between.

The chain uses TRBV6-5 and TRBJ2-7; tentatively, D is TRBD1 (6 bases). The V end was cut by 8 bases, the J end by 4 bases, with 18 bases between. The CDR3 is made up of 14 amino acids. Germline V gives CDR1 MNHEY, CDR2 SVGAGI. The CDR3 DNA reads TGTGCCAGCTACCCCCGGGACAATGCATACGAGCAGTACTTC. This encodes CASYPRDNAYEQYF.

The rearrangement joins TRBV6-5 to TRBJ1-2; 9 nucleotides align to TRBD1. V shed 2 bases and J 4 bases; nucleotides not matched to a gene: 5. CDR3 size: 15 residues. Germline V gene lookup returns CDR1 MNHEY and CDR2 SVGAGI. The CDR3 sequence is CASSYGDRAFYGYTF. CDR3 DNA sequence: TGTGCCAGCAGTTACGGGGACAGGGCCTTCTATGGCTACACCTTC.

The V gene is TRBV6-1, the J gene TRBJ1-2, with 7 bases identical to TRBD1. After removal of 5 bases from V and 4 bases from J, the junction contained 10 bases not matched to a gene. The CDR3 totals 15 residues. In germline, CDR1 is MNHNS, CDR2 SASEGT. In nucleotides, the CDR3 is TGTGCCAGCAGTCGATTACGACAGGGTATCTATGGCTACACCTTC. It translates to CASSRLRQGIYGYTF.

This rearrangement joins TRBV18 to TRBJ2-1; the match to TRBD1 covers 7 bases. Trimming removed 4 bases from V and 5 bases from J; junction bases left unmatched: 8. CDR3 size: 15 residues. CDR1 and CDR2 (germline): KGHSH, LQKENI. The CDR3 coding sequence is TGTGCCAGCTCACTACCGGACCAGGGGGACAATGAGCAGTTCTTC. Protein: CASSLPDQGDNEQFF.

V usage is TRBV11-3 and J usage is TRBJ2-5, with 8 bases lining up with TRBD2. Trimming cost V 1 base and J 2 bases; bases outside gene matches: 6. The CDR3 has 16 amino acids. CDR1 is SGHNT, CDR2 YENEEA, per germline. CDR3 sequence: CASSLGAGAKQETQYF. CDR3 in DNA: TGTGCCAGCAGCTTAGGAGCGGGGGCGAAACAAGAGACCCAGTACTTC.

This clone is a singleton in its sample. The chain carries TRBV18 and TRBJ1-1; possible D gene TRBD1, 5 bases. This CDR3 region has 15 residues. V shed 0 bases and J shed 1 base, with 9 bases lying between them. Germline values: CDR1 KGHSH, CDR2 LQKENI. The CDR3 loop reads CASSPPQGPNTEAFF. The CDR3 region has the DNA TGTGCCAGCTCACCACCGCAGGGCCCGAACACTGAAGCTTTCTTT.

The V gene is TRBV2, the J gene TRBJ1-1; weak D call: TRBD1 (5 bases). Trimming took off 6 bases at V and 5 bases at J, with 13 bases between the two ends. The CDR3 covers 13 residues. Germline assignment: CDR1 SNHLY and CDR2 FYNNEI. In DNA form, the CDR3 reads TGTGCCAGCAGCCCTCAGGGAAAGACTGAAGCTTTCTTT. This codes for CASSPQGKTEAFF.

J is TRBJ2-1 and V is TRBV18; D is possibly TRBD1 (5 bases). The CDR3 has 15 amino acids. Germline V CDR1 and CDR2: KGHSH, LQKENI. V was pared by 6 bases and J by 0 bases, with 12 bases between. The CDR3 sequence: CASSTIGASYNEQFF. As DNA, the CDR3 is TGTGCCAGCTCTACCATAGGGGCCTCCTACAATGAGCAGTTCTTC. Based on the CDR3 plus reference TRBV18 and TRBJ2-1, the full variable domain is NAGVMQNPRHLVRRRGQEARLRCSPMKGHSHVYWYRQLPEEGLKFMVYLQKENIIDESGMPKERFSAEFPKEGPSILRIQQVVRGDSAAYFCASSTIGASYNEQFFGPGTRLTVL.

V and J are TRBV2 and TRBJ1-6; D is undetermined. Germline-derived CDR1 and CDR2 are SNHLY and FYNNEI. The CDR3 loop spans 14 amino acids. The V gene lost 3 bases and the J gene lost 6 bases, with 9 bases spanning the gap. CDR3 nucleotide sequence: TGTGCCAGCAGTGACGTGCAGATTAATTCACCCCTCCACTTT. Protein: CASSDVQINSPLHF. The variable domain in full, completed from reference TRBV2 and TRBJ1-6, reads EPEVTQTPSHQVTQMGQEVILRCVPISNHLYFYWYRQILGQKVEFLVSFYNNEISEKSEIFDDQFSVERPDGSNFTLKIRSTKLEDSAMYFCASSDVQINSPLHFGNGTRLTVT.

The genes are TRBV9 and TRBJ1-5, with D possibly being TRBD1 (5 bases). The CDR3 covers 16 residues. Germline V gene lookup returns CDR1 SGDLS and CDR2 YYNGEE. V lost 0 bases, J lost 6 bases, and 16 bases lay in between. CDR3 sequence: CASSVEAQGRSQPQHF. The CDR3 DNA reads TGTGCCAGCAGCGTAGAGGCGCAGGGAAGGAGTCAGCCCCAGCATTTT.

The chain couples TRBV15 to TRBJ2-5; no firm D call. V was trimmed by 3 bases and J by 0 bases, leaving 8 bases between them. The CDR3 is made up of 14 amino acids. The V gene's germline CDR1 is LNHNV and CDR2 YYDKDF (reference sequence). The CDR3 DNA is TGTGCCACCAGCAGTGGAGTCTACCAAGAGACCCAGTACTTC. Amino acids: CATSSGVYQETQYF.

The chain uses TRBV5-4 and TRBJ2-2; D possibly corresponds to TRBD2 (6 bases). The CDR3 runs 14 residues. The germline gives CDR1 SGHNT, CDR2 YYREEE (reference sequence). V lost 0 bases, J lost 4 bases, and 7 bases lay in between. CDR3 amino acids: CASSLGRATGELFF. CDR3 sequence (DNA): TGTGCCAGCAGCTTGGGGAGGGCCACCGGGGAGCTGTTTTTT.